A selection of T cell receptor beta chains follows, all from one sample in a study of cytomegalovirus exposure and HLA in healthy donors. The assay was immunoSEQ multiplex PCR, and TCRdb's table has in-frame clones only and misses some. Among around 150,000 clones, approximately 80% were seen once, and the ten largest hold roughly 3%. Sequencing used PBMCs. The receptors here all came from a man in his forties in good health and CMV-seronegative. Each CDR3 is given with its conserved first and last residue. Fields, in order: V gene, D gene, clone size, CDR3 length, J gene, CDR3 protein, CDR3 DNA. The D gene is left open where the match is weak. Size values are once, few and many counts, or a class for expanded clones, and some rows have none.

TRBV2,.,.,14,TRBJ1-3,CASSVRGIGNTIYF,TGTGCCAGCAGTGTTCGGGGTATCGGAAACACCATATATTTT
TRBV6-5,.,.,15,TRBJ1-6,CASSYSRGHNSPLHF,TGTGCCAGCAGTTACTCGCGCGGTCATAATTCACCCCTCCACTTT
TRBV7-2,.,.,17,TRBJ2-5,CASSPTGRERIQETQYF,TGTGCCAGCAGCCCGACCGGTAGGGAGCGTATCCAAGAGACCCAGTACTTC
TRBV4-2,.,.,12,TRBJ2-7,CASSPRGYEQYF,TGTGCCAGCAGCCCAAGGGGCTACGAGCAGTACTTC
TRBV30,.,.,15,TRBJ2-2,CAWDSGTSNTGELFF,TGTGCCTGGGACTCGGGGACTTCGAACACCGGGGAGCTGTTTTTT
TRBV20-1,TRBD1,.,11,TRBJ2-7,CSARQGAEQYF,TGCAGTGCTAGACAGGGGGCTGAGCAGTACTTC
TRBV11-1,TRBD1,few,16,TRBJ2-3,CASSLDRTGGLDTQYF,TGTGCCAGCAGCTTAGACAGGACAGGTGGATTAGATACGCAGTATTTT
TRBV14,TRBD1,few,13,TRBJ1-2,CASSHRPGGGYTF,TGTGCCAGCAGCCACCGGCCAGGGGGAGGCTACACCTTC
TRBV19,TRBD2,.,17,TRBJ2-3,CASSLGLAGVGTDTQYF,TGTGCCAGTAGTCTCGGACTAGCGGGGGTCGGCACAGATACGCAGTATTTT
TRBV9,.,.,16,TRBJ2-3,CASSPGALPAADTQYF,TGTGCCAGCAGCCCCGGTGCTCTCCCCGCGGCAGATACGCAGTATTTT
TRBV5-4,.,.,12,TRBJ2-2,CASEGNTGELFF,TGTGCCAGCGAGGGTAACACCGGGGAGCTGTTTTTT
TRBV28,.,.,11,TRBJ1-4,CASSLNEKLFF,TGTGCCAGCAGCCTTAATGAAAAACTGTTTTTT
TRBV7-2,.,.,13,TRBJ1-2,CASSFEGGYGYTF,TGTGCCAGCAGCTTTGAGGGTGGCTATGGCTACACCTTC
TRBV7-6,.,.,14,TRBJ2-7,CASRPEGSSYEQYF,TGTGCCAGCAGGCCGGAGGGGAGTTCCTACGAGCAGTACTTC
TRBV14,TRBD2,.,15,TRBJ2-3,CASSHRAGSTDTQYF,TGTGCCAGCAGCCACCGAGCGGGGAGCACAGATACGCAGTATTTT
TRBV27,TRBD2,.,15,TRBJ2-5,CASSPIRTSGETQYF,TGTGCCAGCAGTCCGATCCGGACTAGCGGCGAGACCCAGTACTTC
TRBV5-1,TRBD1,.,16,TRBJ1-1,CASSLSTGDLHTEAFF,TGCGCCAGCAGCTTGTCCACAGGGGATTTGCACACTGAAGCTTTCTTT
TRBV5-4,TRBD1,.,15,TRBJ2-5,CASSFGTGSGETQYF,TGTGCCAGCAGCTTCGGGACAGGGAGCGGAGAGACCCAGTACTTC
TRBV30,.,.,14,TRBJ2-6,CAWSWSSGANVLTF,TGTGCCTGGAGTTGGAGCTCTGGGGCCAACGTCCTGACTTTC
TRBV4-3,.,few,16,TRBJ1-6,CASSQGASSYNSPLHF,TGCGCCAGCAGCCAAGGAGCAAGCTCCTATAATTCACCCCTCCACTTT
TRBV11-2,TRBD2,.,16,TRBJ2-1,CASSASGTSLGNEQFF,TGTGCCAGCAGCGCGTCCGGGACTAGCTTGGGGAATGAGCAGTTCTTC
TRBV13,.,.,13,TRBJ2-3,CASSLRTADTQYF,TGTGCCAGCAGCTTGCGGACTGCGGATACGCAGTATTTT
TRBV9,.,.,16,TRBJ1-1,CASSYAAIGSHTEAFF,TGTGCCAGCAGTTACGCAGCGATCGGCTCGCACACTGAAGCTTTCTTT
TRBV18,.,.,16,TRBJ1-3,CASSPYDSSSGNTIYF,TGTGCCAGCTCACCTTACGACAGCAGCTCTGGAAACACCATATATTTT
TRBV28,.,.,16,TRBJ1-4,CASSLDSHRVGEKLFF,TGTGCCAGCAGTTTAGACTCCCACAGGGTAGGGGAAAAACTGTTTTTT
TRBV6-5,.,.,15,TRBJ2-7,CASSYSPGLGYEQYF,TGTGCCAGCAGTTACTCACCAGGGTTAGGCTACGAGCAGTACTTC
TRBV9,TRBD1,.,15,TRBJ1-3,CASSVGDRGGNTIYF,TGTGCCAGCAGCGTAGGGGACAGGGGGGGAAACACCATATATTTT
TRBV9,TRBD1,.,16,TRBJ2-1,CASSVIGTGNFNEQFF,TGTGCCAGCAGCGTTATCGGGACAGGAAACTTCAATGAGCAGTTCTTC